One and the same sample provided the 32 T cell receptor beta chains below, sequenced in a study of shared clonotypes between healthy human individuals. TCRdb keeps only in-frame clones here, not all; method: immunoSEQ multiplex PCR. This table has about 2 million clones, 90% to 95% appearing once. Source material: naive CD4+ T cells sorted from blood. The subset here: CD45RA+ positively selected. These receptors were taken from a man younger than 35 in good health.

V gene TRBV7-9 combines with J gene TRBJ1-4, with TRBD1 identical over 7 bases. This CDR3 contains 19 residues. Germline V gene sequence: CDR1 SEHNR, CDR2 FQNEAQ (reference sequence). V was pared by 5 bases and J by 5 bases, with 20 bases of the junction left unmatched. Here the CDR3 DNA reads TGTGCCAGCAGCCTTAAGTCGATTTTCCTTCGGGACAGAAATGAAAAACTGTTTTTT. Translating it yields CASSLKSIFLRDRNEKLFF.

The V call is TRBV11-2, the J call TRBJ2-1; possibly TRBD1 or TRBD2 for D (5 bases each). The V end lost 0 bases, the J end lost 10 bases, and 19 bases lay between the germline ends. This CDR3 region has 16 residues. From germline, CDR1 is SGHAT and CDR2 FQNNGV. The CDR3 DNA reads TGTGCCAGCAGCTTAGAGGTTCTGGGACCATGGGACGAGCAGTTCTTC. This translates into CASSLEVLGPWDEQFF. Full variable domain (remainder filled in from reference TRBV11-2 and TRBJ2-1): EAGVAQSPRYKIIEKRQSVAFWCNPISGHATLYWYQQILGQGPKLLIQFQNNGVVDDSQLPKDRFSAERLKGVDSTLKIQPAKLEDSAVYLCASSLEVLGPWDEQFFGPGTRLTVL.

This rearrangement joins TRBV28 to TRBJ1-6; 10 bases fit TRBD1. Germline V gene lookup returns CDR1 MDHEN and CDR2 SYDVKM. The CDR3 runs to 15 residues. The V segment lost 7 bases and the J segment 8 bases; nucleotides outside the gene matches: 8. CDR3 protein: CASNRYGTGDSPLHF. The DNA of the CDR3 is TGTGCCAGCAATCGGTACGGGACAGGGGATTCACCCCTCCACTTT.

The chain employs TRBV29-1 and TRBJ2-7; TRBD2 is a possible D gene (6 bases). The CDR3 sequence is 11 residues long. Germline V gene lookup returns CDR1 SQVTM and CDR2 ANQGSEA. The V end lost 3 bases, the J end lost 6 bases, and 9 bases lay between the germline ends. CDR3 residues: CSVDGGSEQYF. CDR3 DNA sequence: TGCAGCGTTGATGGGGGGTCCGAGCAGTACTTC.

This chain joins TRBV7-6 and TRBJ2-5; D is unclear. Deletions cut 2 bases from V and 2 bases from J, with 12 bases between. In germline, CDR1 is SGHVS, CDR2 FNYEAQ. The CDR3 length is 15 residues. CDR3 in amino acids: CASSLKTGLQETQYF. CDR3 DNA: TGTGCCAGCAGCTTAAAAACGGGTCTACAAGAGACCCAGTACTTC.

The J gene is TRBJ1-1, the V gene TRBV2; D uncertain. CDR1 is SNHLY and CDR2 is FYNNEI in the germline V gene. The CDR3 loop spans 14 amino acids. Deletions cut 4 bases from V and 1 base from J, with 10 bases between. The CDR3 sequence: CASSVANKNTEAFF. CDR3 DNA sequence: TGTGCCAGCAGTGTTGCCAACAAGAACACTGAAGCTTTCTTT.

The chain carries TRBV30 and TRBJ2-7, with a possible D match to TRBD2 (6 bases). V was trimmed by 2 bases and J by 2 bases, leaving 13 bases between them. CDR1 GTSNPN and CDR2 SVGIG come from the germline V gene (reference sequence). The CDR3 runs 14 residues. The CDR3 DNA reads TGTGCCTGGAGTAAGCCCGGGAGCGCCTACGAGCAGTACTTC. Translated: CAWSKPGSAYEQYF.

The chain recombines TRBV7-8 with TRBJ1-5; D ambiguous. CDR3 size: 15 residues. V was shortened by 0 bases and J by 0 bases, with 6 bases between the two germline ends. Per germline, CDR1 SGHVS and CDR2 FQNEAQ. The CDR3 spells CASSLAGPSNQPQHF. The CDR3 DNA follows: TGTGCCAGCAGCTTAGCAGGGCCTAGCAATCAGCCCCAGCATTTT.

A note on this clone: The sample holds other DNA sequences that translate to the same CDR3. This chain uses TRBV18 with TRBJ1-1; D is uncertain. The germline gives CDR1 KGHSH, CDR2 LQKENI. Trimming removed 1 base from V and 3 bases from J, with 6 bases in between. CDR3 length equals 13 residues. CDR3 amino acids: CASSPLRDTEAFF. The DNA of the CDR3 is TGTGCCAGCTCACCACTGAGGGACACTGAAGCTTTCTTT.

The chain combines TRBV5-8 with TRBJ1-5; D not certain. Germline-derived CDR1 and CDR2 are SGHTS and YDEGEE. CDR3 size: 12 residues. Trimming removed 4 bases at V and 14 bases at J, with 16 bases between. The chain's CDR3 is CASSPRAERKHF. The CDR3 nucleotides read TGTGCCAGCAGCCCCCGGGCGGAACGAAAGCATTTT.

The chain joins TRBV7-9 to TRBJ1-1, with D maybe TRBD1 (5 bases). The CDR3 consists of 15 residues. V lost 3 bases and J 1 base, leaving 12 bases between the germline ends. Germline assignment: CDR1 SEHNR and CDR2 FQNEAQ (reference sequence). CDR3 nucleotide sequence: TGTGCCAGCAGCTTCCCCCGGGGCACGAACACTGAAGCTTTCTTT. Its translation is CASSFPRGTNTEAFF.

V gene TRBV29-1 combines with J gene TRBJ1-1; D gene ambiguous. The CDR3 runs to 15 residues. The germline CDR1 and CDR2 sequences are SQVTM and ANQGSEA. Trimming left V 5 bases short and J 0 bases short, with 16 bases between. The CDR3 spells CSVTPRLQMNTEAFF. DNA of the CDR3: TGCAGCGTTACCCCAAGGCTTCAGATGAACACTGAAGCTTTCTTT. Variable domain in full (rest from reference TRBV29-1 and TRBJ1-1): SAVISQKPSRDICQRGTSLTIQCQVDSQVTMMFWYRQQPGQSLTLIATANQGSEATYESGFVIDKFPISRPNLTFSTLTVSNMSPEDSSIYLCSVTPRLQMNTEAFFGQGTRLTVV.

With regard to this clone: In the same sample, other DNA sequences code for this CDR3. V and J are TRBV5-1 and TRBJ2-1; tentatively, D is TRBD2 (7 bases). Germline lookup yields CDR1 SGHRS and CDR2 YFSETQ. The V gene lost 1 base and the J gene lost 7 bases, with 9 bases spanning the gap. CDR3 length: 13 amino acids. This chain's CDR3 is CASSLKGGNEQFF. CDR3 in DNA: TGCGCCAGCAGCTTGAAGGGGGGGAATGAGCAGTTCTTC.

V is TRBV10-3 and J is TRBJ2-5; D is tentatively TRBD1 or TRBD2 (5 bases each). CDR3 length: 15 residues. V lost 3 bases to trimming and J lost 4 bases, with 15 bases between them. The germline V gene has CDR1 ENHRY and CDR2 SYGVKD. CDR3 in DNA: TGTGCCATCAGTGAACTCCCCGGGACCCGAGAGACCCAGTACTTC. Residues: CAISELPGTRETQYF.

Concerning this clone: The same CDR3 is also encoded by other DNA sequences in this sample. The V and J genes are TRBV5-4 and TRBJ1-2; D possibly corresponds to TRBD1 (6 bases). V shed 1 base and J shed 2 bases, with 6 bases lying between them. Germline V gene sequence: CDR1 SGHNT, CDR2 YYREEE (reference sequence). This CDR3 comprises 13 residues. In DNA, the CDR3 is TGTGCCAGCAGCTTGCAGGGGAACTATGGCTACACCTTC. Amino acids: CASSLQGNYGYTF.

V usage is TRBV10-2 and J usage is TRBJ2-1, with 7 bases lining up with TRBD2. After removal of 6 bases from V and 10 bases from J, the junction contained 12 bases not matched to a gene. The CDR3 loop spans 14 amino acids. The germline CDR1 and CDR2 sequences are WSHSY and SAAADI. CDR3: CASRPGTNIYEQFF. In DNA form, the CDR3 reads TGCGCCAGCAGACCCGGGACTAATATATACGAGCAGTTCTTC.

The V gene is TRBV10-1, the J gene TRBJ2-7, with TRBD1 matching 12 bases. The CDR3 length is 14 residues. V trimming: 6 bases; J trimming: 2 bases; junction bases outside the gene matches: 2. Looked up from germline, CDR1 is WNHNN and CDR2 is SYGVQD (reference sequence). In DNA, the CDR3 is TGCGCCAGCAGCCGGGACAGGGGGCCCTACGAGCAGTACTTC. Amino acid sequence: CASSRDRGPYEQYF.

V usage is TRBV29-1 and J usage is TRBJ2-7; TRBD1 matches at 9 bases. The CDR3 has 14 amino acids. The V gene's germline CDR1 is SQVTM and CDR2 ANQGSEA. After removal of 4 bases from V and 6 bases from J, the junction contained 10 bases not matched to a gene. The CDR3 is CSVGSRDRELEQYF. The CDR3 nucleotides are TGCAGCGTTGGAAGCCGGGACAGGGAACTCGAGCAGTACTTC.

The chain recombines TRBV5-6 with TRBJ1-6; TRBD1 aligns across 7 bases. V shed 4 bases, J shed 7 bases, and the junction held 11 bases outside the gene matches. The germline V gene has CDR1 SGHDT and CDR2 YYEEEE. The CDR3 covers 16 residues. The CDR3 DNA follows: TGTGCCAGCAGCGCAGAACAGGGGATGTGGAATTCACCCCTCCACTTT. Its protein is CASSAEQGMWNSPLHF.

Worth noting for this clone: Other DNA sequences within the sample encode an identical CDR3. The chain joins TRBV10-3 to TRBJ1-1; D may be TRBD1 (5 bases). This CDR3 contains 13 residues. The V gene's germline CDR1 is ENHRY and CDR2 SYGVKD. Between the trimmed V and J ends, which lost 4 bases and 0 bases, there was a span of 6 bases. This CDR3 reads CAISGGLNTEAFF. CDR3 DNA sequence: TGTGCCATCAGTGGGGGGTTGAACACTGAAGCTTTCTTT.

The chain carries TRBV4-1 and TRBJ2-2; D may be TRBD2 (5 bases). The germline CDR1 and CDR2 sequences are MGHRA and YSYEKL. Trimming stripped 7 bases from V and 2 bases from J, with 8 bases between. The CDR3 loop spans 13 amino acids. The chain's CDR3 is CASTRDNTGELFF. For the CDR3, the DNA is TGCGCCAGCACTCGGGATAACACCGGGGAGCTGTTTTTT.

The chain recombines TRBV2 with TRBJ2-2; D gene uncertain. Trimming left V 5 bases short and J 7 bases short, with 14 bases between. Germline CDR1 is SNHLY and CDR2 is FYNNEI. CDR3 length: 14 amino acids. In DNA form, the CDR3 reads TGTGCCAGCAGTCTCACGGGCAACGGCGGGGAGCTGTTTTTT. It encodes CASSLTGNGGELFF.

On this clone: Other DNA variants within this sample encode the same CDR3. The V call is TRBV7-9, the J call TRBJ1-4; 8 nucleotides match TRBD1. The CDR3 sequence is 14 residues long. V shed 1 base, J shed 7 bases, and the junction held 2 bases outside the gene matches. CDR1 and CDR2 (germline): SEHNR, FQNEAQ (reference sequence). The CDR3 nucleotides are TGTGCCAGCAGCTTAGGACAGGGGCCTGAAAAACTGTTTTTT. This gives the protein CASSLGQGPEKLFF.

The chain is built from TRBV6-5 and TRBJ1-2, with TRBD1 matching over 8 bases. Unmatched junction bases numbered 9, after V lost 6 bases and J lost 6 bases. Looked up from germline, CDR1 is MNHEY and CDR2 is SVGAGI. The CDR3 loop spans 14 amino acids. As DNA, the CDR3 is TGTGCCAGCAGGACTGACAGGGGAGGAGATGGCTACACCTTC. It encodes CASRTDRGGDGYTF.

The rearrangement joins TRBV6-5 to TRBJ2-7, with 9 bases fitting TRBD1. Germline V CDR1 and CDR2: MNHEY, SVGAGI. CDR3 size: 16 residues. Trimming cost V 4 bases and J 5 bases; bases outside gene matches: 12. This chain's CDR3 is CASSSPPGTGSHEQYF. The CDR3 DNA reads TGTGCCAGCAGTTCCCCTCCCGGGACAGGGTCCCACGAGCAGTACTTC.

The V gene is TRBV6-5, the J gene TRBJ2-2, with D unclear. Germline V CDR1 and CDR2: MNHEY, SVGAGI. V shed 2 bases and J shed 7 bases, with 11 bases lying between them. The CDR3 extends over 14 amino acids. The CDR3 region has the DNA TGTGCCAGCAGTTACAACCGAGGAGTCGGGGAGCTGTTTTTT. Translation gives CASSYNRGVGELFF.

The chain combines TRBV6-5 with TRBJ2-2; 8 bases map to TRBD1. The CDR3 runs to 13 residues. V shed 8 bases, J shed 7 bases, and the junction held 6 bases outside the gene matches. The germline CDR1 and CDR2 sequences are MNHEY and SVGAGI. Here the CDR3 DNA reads TGTGCCAGCGTTGCAGGGGGCGGCGGGGAGCTGTTTTTT. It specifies CASVAGGGGELFF.

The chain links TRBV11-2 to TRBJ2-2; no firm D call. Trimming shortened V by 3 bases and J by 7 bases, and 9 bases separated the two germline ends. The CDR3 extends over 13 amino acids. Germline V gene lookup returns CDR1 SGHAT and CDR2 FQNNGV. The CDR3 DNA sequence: TGTGCCAGCAGCTTCAGTGGAAACGGGGAGCTGTTTTTT. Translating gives CASSFSGNGELFF.

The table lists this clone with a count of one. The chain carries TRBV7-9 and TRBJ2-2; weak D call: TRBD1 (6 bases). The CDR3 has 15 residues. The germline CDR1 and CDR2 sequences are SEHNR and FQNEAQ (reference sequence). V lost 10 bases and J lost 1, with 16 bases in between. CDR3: CAIPPGTLNTGELFF. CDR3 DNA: TGTGCCATCCCGCCCGGGACACTGAACACCGGGGAGCTGTTTTTT.

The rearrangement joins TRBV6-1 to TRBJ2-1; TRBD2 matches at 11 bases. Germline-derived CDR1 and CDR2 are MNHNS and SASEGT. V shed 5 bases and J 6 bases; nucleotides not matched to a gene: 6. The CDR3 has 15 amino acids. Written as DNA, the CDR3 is TGTGCCAGCAGTCCGGGACTAGCGGTTCCCAATGAGCAGTTCTTC. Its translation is CASSPGLAVPNEQFF.

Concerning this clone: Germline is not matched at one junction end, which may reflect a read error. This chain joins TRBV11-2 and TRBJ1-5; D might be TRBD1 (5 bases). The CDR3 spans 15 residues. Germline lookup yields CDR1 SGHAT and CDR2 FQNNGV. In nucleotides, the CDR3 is TGTGCCAGCAGCCTAGACAGTGATAGCAATCAGCCCCAGCATTTT. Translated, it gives CASSLDSDSNQPQHF. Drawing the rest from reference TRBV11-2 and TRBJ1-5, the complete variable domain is EAGVAQSPRYKIIEKRQSVAFWCNPISGHATLYWYQQILGQGPKLLIQFQNNGVVDDSQLPKDRFSAERLKGVDSTLKIQPAKLEDSAVYLCASSLDSDSNQPQHFGDGTRLSIL.

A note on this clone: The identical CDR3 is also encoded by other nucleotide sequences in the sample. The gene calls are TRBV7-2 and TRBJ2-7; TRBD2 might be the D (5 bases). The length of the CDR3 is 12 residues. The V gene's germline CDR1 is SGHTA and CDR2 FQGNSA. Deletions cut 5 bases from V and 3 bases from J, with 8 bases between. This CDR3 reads CASSPGLYEQYF. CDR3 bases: TGTGCCAGCAGCCCCGGACTCTACGAGCAGTACTTC.